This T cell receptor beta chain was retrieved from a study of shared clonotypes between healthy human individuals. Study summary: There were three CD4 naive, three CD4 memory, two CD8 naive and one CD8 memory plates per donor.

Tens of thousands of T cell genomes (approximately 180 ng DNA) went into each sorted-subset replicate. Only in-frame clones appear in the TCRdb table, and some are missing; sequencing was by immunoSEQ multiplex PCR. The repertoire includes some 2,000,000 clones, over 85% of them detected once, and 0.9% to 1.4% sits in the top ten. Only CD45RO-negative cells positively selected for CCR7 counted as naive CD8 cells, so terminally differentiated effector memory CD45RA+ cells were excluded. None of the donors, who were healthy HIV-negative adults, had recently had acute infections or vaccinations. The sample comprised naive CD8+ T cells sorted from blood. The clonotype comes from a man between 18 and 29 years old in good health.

This chain's CDR3 is CASSLGGKDEQYF. The DNA of the CDR3 is TGTGCCAGCAGCCTAGGGGGGAAGGACGAGCAGTACTTC. The rearrangement joins TRBV9 to TRBJ2-7, with D perhaps assigned TRBD1 or TRBD2 (6 bases each). The length of the CDR3 is 13 residues. The V end lost 4 bases, the J end lost 5 bases, and 13 bases lay between the germline ends. CDR1 and CDR2 (germline): SGDLS, YYNGEE.